This T cell receptor (beta chain) originates from a study of blood T cell repertoires in COVID-19. Clones were sequenced by immunoSEQ multiplex PCR, and TCRdb holds only the in-frame ones, with some missing. The sample lists about 330,000 clones; approximately 89% were seen once. Participants, about 18 to 95 years old, spanned fewer than 25 US areas. This receptor was obtained from a woman in her twenties or thirties who had recovered from COVID-19. The source material was PBMCs or T cells enriched from blood (not recorded which).

DNA for the CDR3: TGTGCCAGCAGCCCAACAGTAAACCAGCCCCAGCATTTT. Its translation: CASSPTVNQPQHF. This chain connects TRBV3-1 (or the pseudogene TRBV3-2) to TRBJ1-5; D gene uncertain. The germline V gene has CDR1 LGHDT and CDR2 YNNKEL (reference sequence). The V end was cut by 4 bases, the J end by 7 bases, with 11 bases between. The CDR3 consists of 13 residues.